This T cell receptor (beta chain) is from a study of glioma-infiltrating T cells. Germline values: CDR1 ENHRY, CDR2 SYGVKD. V shed 3 bases and J shed 7 bases, with 17 bases lying between them. CDR3 length: 15 amino acids. This clonotype was counted many times. Its target is unknown. General study findings and limits: CDR3 overlap between tissue and blood was very small. Gliomas, especially low-grade, showed above-expected tissue-blood divergence; non-neoplastic patients showed below.

TCR alpha and beta CDR3 regions were amplified from RNA using iRepertoire nested multiplex PCR. Tissue mRNA or PBMC total RNA, roughly 95-400 ng, went into one-step reverse transcription and amplification. TCRdb re-derived calls from the multiplex PCR reads in MiXCR, one entry per CDR3 protein. The repertoire includes around 190,000 distinct CDR3 sequences, over 25% of them detected once, and 20% sits in the top ten. The receptor was derived from a human donor with low-grade glioma or glioblastoma, undergoing nonglioma brain surgery, or in good health (not recorded which). This sequence joins TRBV10-3 and TRBJ2-3; the D gene is possibly TRBD2 (6 bases). What was sequenced was glioma tissue, nonneoplastic brain tissue, or PBMCs (not recorded which). The DNA of the CDR3 is TGTGCCATCAGTGACGAAACGGGAGTGTTACATACGCAGTATTTT. As protein: CAISDETGVLHTQYF.